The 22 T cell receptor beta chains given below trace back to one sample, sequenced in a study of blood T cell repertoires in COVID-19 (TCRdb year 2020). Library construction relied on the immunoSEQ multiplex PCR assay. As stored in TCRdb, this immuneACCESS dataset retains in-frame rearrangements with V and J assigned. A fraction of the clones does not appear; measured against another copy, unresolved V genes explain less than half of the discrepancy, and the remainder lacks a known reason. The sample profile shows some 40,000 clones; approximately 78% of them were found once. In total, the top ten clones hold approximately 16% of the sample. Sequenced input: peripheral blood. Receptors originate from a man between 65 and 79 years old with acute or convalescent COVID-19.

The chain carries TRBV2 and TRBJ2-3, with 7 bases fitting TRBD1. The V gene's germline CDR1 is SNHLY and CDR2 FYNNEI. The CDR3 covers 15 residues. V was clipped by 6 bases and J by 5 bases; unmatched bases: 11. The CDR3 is CASRDTGAPRDTQYF. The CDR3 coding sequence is TGTGCCAGCAGGGATACAGGGGCGCCAAGAGATACGCAGTATTTT.

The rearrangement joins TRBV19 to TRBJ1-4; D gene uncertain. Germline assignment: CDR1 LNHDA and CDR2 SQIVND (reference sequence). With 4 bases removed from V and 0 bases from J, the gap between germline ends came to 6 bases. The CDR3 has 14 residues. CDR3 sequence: CASSRRPTNEKLFF. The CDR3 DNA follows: TGTGCCAGTAGTAGGAGACCAACTAATGAAAAACTGTTTTTT.

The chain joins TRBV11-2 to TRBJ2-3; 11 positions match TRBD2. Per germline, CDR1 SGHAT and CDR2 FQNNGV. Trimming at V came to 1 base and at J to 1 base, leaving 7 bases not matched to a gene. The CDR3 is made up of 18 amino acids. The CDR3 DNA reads TGTGCCAGCAGCTTAGCCACTAGCGGGAGATCCCGCACAGATACGCAGTATTTT. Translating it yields CASSLATSGRSRTDTQYF.

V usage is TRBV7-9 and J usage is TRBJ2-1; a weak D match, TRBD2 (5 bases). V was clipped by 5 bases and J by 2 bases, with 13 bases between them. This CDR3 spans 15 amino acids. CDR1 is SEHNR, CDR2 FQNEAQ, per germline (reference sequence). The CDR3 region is CASSPGGNAYNEQFF. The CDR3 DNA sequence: TGTGCCAGCAGCCCAGGAGGTAACGCCTACAATGAGCAGTTCTTC.

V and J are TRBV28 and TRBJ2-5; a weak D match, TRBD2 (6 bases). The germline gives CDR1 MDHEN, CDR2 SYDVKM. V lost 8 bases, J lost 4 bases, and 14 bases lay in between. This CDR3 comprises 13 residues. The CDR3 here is CASGRGTGETQYF. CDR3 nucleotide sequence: TGTGCCAGCGGACGGGGGACCGGAGAGACCCAGTACTTC.

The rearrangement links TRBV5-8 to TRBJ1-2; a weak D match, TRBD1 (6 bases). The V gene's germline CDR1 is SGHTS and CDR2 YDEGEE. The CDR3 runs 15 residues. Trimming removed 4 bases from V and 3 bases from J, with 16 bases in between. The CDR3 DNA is TGTGCCAGCAGCACGGCGAGGACAGATTACTATGGCTACACCTTC. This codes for CASSTARTDYYGYTF.

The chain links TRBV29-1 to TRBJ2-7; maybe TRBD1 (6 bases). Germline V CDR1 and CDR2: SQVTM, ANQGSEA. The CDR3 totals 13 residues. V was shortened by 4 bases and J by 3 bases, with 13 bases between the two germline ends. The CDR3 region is CSVGRIQGYEQYF. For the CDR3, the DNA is TGCAGCGTTGGCAGAATACAGGGCTACGAGCAGTACTTC.

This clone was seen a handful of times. The DNA of the CDR3 is TGTGCCAGCAGCCAATATGGACAGGGGACCACAGATACGCAGTATTTT. This encodes CASSQYGQGTTDTQYF. The gene calls are TRBV3-1 (or the pseudogene TRBV3-2) and TRBJ2-3; 9 nucleotides agree with TRBD1. After removal of 2 bases from V and 2 bases from J, the junction contained 5 bases not matched to a gene. CDR1 is LGHDT, CDR2 YNNKEL, per germline (reference sequence). The CDR3 loop spans 16 amino acids.

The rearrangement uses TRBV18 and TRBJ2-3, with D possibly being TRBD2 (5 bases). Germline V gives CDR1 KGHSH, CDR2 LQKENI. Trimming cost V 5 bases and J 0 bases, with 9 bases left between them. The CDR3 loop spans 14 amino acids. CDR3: CASSGGRSTDTQYF. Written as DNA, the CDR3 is TGTGCCAGCTCAGGCGGGCGGAGCACAGATACGCAGTATTTT.

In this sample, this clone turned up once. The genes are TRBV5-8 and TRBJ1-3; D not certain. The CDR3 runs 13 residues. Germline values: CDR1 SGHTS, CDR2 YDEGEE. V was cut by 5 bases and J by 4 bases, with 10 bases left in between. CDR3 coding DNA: TGTGCCAGCAGTGGGCCCGCGGGAAACACCATATATTTT. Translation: CASSGPAGNTIYF.

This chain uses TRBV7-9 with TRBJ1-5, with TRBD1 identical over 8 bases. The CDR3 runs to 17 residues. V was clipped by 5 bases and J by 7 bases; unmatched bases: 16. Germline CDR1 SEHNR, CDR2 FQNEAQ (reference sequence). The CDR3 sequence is CASSGRTGWGSDQPQHF. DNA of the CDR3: TGTGCCAGCAGCGGGCGGACAGGGTGGGGATCGGACCAGCCCCAGCATTTT.

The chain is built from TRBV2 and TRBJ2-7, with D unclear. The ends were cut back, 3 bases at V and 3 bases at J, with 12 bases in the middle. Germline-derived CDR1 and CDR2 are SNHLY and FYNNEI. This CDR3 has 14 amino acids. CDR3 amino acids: CASSDVSEDYEQYF. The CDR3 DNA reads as TGTGCCAGCAGTGATGTGTCCGAGGACTACGAGCAGTACTTC.

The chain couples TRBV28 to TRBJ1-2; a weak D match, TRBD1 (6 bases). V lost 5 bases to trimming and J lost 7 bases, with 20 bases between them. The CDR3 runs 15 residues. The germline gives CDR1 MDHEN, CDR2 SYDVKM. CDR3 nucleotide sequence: TGTGCCAGCAGTCTTCGGGTTGGGGGCTCCGGTGGCTACACCTTC. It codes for CASSLRVGGSGGYTF.

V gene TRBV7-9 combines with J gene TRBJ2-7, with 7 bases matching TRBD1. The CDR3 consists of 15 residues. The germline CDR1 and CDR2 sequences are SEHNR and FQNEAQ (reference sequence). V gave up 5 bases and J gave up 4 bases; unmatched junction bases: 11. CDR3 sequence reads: CASSPKGQTKYEQYF. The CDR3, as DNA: TGTGCCAGCAGCCCAAAGGGACAGACAAAATACGAGCAGTACTTC.

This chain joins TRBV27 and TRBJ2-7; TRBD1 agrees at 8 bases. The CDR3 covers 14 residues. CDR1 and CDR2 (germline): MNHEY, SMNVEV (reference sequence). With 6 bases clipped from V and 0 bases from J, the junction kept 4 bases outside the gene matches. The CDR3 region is CASSSDRGSYEQYF. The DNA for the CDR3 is TGTGCCAGCAGCTCCGACAGGGGCTCCTACGAGCAGTACTTC.

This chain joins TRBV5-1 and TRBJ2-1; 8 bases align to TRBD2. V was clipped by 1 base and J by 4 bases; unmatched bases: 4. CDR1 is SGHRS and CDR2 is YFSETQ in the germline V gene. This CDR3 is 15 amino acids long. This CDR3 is CASSLTAGVYNEQFF. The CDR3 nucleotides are TGCGCCAGCAGCTTGACAGCGGGGGTTTACAATGAGCAGTTCTTC.

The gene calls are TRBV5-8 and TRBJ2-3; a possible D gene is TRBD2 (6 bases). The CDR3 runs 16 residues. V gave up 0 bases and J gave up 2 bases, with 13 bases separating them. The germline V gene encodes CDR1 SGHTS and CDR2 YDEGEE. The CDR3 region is CASSLGRGTLTDTQYF. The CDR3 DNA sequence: TGTGCCAGCAGCTTGGGCCGGGGGACCCTCACAGATACGCAGTATTTT.

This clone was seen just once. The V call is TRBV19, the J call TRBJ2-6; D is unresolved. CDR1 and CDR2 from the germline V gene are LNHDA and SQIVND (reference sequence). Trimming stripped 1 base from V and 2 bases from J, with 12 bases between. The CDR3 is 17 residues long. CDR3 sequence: CASSIVLRITGANVLTF. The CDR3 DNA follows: TGTGCCAGTAGTATAGTTTTGAGGATAACTGGGGCCAACGTCCTGACTTTC.

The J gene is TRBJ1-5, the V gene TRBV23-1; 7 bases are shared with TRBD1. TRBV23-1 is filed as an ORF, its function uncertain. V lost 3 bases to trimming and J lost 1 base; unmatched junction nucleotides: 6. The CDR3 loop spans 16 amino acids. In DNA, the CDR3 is TGCGCCAGCAGTCACGACAGGGATCGGAGCAATCAGCCCCAGCATTTT. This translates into CASSHDRDRSNQPQHF.

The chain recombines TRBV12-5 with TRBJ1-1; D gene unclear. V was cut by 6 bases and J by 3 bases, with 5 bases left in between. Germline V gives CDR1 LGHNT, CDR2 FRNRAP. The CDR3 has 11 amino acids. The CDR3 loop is CASGRYTEAFF. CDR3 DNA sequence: TGTGCTAGTGGGCGCTACACTGAAGCTTTCTTT.

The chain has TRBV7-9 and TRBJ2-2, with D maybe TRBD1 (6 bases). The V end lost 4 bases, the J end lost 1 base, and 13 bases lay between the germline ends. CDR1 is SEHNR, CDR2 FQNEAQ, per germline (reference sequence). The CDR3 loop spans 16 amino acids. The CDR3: CASSSNRVMNTGELFF. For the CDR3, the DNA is TGTGCCAGCAGCTCAAACAGGGTAATGAACACCGGGGAGCTGTTTTTT. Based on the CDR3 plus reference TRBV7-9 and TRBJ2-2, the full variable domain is DTGVSQNPRHKITKRGQNVTFRCDPISEHNRLYWYRQTLGQGPEFLTYFQNEAQLEKSRLLSDRFSAERPKGSFSTLEIQRTEQGDSAMYLCASSSNRVMNTGELFFGEGSRLTVL.

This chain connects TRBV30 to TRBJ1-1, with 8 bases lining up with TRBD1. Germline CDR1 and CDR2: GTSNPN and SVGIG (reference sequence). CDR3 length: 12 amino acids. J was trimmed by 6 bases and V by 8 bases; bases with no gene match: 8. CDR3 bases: TGTGCCGGCGACAGGGGAGGCCCTGAAGCTTTCTTT. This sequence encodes CAGDRGGPEAFF. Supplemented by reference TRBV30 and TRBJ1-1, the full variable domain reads SQTIHQWPATLVQPVGSPLSLECTVEGTSNPNLYWYRQAAGRGLQLLFYSVGIGQISSEVPQNLSASRPQDRQFILSSKKLLLSDSGFYLCAGDRGGPEAFFGQGTRLTVV.